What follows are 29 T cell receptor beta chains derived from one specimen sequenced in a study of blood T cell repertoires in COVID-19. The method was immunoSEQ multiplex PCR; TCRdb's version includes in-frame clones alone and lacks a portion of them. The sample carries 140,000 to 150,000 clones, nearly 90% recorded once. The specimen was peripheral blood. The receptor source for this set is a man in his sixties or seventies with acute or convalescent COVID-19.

The CDR3 nucleotides read TGTGCCAGCAGCCCTCCGGGACAGGGGAGTGAAAAACTGTTTTTT. This codes for CASSPPGQGSEKLFF. The J gene is TRBJ1-4, the V gene TRBV5-8, with 10 bases lining up with TRBD1. The CDR3 totals 15 residues. Germline trimming cut 4 bases from V and 7 bases from J; bases unmatched to any gene: 7. CDR1 and CDR2 from the germline V gene are SGHTS and YDEGEE.

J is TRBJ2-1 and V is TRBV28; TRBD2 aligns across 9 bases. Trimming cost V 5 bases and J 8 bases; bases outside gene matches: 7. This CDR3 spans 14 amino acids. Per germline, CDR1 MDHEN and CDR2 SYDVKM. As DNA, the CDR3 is TGTGCCAGCAGTCTTAGCGGGAGAATCCATGAGCAGTTCTTC. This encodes CASSLSGRIHEQFF.

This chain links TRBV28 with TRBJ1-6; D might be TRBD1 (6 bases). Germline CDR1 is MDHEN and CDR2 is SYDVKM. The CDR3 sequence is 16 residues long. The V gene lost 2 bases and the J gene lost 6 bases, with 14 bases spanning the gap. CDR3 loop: CASSLQGMQGNSPLHF. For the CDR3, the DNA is TGTGCCAGCAGTTTACAGGGGATGCAGGGTAATTCACCCCTCCACTTT.

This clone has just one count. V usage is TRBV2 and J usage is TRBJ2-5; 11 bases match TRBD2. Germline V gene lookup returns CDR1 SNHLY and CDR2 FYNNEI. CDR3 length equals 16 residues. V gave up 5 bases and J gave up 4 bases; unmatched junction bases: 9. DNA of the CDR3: TGTGCCAGCAGTCTTTTAGCGGGGGGGCCTGGAGAGACCCAGTACTTC. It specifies CASSLLAGGPGETQYF.

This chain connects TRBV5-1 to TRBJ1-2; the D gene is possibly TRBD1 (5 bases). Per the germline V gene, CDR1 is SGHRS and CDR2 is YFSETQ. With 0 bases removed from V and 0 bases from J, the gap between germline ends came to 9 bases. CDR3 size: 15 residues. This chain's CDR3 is CASSLVSGPNYGYTF. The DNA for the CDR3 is TGCGCCAGCAGCTTGGTATCAGGGCCTAACTATGGCTACACCTTC. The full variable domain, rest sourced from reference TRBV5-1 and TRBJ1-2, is KAGVTQTPRYLIKTRGQQVTLSCSPISGHRSVSWYQQTPGQGLQFLFEYFSETQRNKGNFPGRFSGRQFSNSRSEMNVSTLELGDSALYLCASSLVSGPNYGYTFGSGTRLTVV.

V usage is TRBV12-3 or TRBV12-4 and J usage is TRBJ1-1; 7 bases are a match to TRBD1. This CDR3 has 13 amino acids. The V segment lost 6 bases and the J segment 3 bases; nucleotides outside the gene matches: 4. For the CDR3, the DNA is TGTGCCAGCAGGTTAACAGGGGACACTGAAGCTTTCTTT. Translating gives CASRLTGDTEAFF.

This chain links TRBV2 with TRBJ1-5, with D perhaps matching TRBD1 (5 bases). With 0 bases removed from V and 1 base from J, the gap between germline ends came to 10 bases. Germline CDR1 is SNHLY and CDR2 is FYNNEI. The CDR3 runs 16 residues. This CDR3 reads CASSEAGGRSNQPQHF. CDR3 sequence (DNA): TGTGCCAGCAGTGAAGCGGGGGGACGGAGCAATCAGCCCCAGCATTTT.

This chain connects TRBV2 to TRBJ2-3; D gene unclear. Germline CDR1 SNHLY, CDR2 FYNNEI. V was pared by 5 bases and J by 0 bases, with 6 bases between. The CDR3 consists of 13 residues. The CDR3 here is CASSWASTDTQYF. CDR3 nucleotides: TGTGCCAGCAGTTGGGCTAGCACAGATACGCAGTATTTT.

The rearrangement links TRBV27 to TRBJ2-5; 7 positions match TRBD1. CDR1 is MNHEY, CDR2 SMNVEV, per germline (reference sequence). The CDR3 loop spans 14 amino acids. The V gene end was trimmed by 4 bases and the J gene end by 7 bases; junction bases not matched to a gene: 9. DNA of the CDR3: TGTGCCAGCAGTTCGTCCCCAGGGGGTGGGACCCAGTACTTC. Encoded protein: CASSSSPGGGTQYF.

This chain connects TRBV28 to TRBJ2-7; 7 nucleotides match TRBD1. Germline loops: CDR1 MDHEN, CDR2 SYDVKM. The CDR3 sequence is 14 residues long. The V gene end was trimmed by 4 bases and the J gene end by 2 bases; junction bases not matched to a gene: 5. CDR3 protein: CASSSGQSPYEQYF. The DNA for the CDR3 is TGTGCCAGCAGTTCGGGACAGAGCCCCTACGAGCAGTACTTC.

Here the CDR3 reads CASQTGNSNQPQHF. The CDR3 coding sequence is TGTGCCAGCCAGACAGGGAATAGCAATCAGCCCCAGCATTTT. The J gene is TRBJ1-5, the V gene TRBV6-5; TRBD1 matches at 7 bases. Germline-derived CDR1 and CDR2 are MNHEY and SVGAGI. Trimming cost V 8 bases and J 0 bases; bases outside gene matches: 4. This CDR3 is built from 14 residues.

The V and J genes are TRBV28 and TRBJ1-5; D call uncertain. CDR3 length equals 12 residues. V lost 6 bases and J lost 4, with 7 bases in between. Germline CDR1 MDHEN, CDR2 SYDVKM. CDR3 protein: CASSELNQPQHF. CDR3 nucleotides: TGTGCCAGCAGCGAGTTGAATCAGCCCCAGCATTTT.

CDR3 DNA: TGTGCCAGCAGTTTATCGGGCGGGAGGGGTCGAGAGACCCAGTACTTC. It encodes CASSLSGGRGRETQYF. The chain couples TRBV28 to TRBJ2-5; the match to TRBD2 covers 9 bases. V was clipped by 1 base and J by 4 bases; unmatched bases: 7. Germline CDR1 is MDHEN and CDR2 is SYDVKM. This CDR3 is built from 16 residues.

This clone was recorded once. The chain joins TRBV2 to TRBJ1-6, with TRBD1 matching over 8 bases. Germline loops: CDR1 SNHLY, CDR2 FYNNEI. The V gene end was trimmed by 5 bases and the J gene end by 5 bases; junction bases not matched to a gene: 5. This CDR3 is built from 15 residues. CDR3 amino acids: CASSPRTGNNSPLHF. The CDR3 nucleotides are TGTGCCAGCAGTCCGAGGACAGGGAATAATTCACCCCTCCACTTT.

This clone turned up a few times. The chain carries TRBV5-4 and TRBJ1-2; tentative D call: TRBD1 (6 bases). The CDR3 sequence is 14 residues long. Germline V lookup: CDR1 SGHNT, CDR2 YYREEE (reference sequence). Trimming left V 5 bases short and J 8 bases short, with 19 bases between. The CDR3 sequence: CASRILTGTQGYTF. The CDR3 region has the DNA TGTGCCAGCAGGATCCTTACCGGGACACAAGGCTACACCTTC.

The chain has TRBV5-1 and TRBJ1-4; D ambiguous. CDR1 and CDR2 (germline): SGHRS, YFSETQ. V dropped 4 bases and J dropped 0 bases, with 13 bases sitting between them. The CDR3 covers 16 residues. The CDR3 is CASSIGPLSTNEKLFF. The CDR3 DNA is TGCGCCAGCAGCATTGGGCCGCTCTCAACTAATGAAAAACTGTTTTTT.

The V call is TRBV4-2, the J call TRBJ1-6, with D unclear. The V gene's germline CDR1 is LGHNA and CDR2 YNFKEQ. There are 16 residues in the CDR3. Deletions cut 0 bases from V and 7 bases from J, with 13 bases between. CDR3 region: CASSQDFGGLNSPLHF. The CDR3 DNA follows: TGTGCCAGCAGCCAAGATTTTGGCGGCCTGAATTCACCCCTCCACTTT.

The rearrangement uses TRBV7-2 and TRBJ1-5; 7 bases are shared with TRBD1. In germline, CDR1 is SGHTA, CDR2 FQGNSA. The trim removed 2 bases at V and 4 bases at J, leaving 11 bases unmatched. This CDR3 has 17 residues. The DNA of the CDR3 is TGTGCCAGCAGCTTACTAAACAGCCGGGACAGTAATCAGCCCCAGCATTTT. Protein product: CASSLLNSRDSNQPQHF.

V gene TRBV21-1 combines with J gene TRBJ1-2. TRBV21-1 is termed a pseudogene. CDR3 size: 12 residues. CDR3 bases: TGTGCCAGCAGCCAATACCGAGGAGGCTACACCTTC. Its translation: CASSQYRGGYTF.

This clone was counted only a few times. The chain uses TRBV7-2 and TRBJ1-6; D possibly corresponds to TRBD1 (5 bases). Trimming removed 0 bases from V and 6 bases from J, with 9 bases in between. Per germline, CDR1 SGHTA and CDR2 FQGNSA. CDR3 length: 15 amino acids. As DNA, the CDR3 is TGTGCCAGCAGCTTAGCGCCGGGACTTAATTCACCCCTCCACTTT. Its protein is CASSLAPGLNSPLHF.

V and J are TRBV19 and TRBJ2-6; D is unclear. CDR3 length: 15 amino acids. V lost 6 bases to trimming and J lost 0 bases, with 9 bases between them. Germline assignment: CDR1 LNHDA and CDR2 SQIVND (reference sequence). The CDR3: CASSIHGSGANVLTF. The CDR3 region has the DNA TGTGCCAGTAGCATCCACGGCTCTGGGGCCAACGTCCTGACTTTC.

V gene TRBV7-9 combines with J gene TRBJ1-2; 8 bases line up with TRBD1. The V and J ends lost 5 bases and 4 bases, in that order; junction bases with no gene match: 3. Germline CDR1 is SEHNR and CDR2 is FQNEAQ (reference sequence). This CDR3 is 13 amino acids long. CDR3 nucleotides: TGTGCCAGCAGCCAGGACAGGGTCTATGGCTACACCTTC. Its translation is CASSQDRVYGYTF.

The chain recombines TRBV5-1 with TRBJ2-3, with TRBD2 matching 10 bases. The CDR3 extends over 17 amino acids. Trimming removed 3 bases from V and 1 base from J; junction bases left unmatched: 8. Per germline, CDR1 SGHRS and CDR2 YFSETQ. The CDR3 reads CASSSTSGWGGTDTQYF. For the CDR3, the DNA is TGCGCCAGCAGCTCGACTAGCGGGTGGGGTGGCACAGATACGCAGTATTTT.

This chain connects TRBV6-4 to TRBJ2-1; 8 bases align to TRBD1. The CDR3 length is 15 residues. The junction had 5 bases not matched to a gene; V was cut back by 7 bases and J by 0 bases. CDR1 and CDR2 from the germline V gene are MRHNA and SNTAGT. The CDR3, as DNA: TGTGCCAGCATGAAGGACAGGGACTCCTACAATGAGCAGTTCTTC. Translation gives CASMKDRDSYNEQFF.

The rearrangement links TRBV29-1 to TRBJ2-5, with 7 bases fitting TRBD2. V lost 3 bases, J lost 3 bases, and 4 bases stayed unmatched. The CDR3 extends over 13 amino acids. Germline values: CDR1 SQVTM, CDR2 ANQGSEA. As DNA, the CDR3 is TGCAGCGTTGATGCTGGGAGGGAAGAGACCCAGTACTTC. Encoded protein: CSVDAGREETQYF.

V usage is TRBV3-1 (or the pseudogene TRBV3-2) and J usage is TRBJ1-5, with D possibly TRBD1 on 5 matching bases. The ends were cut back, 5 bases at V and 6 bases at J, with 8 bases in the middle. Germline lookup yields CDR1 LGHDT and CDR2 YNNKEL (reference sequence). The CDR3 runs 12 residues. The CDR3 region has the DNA TGTGCCAGCAGCTCGGGGGGTCAGCCCCAGCATTTT. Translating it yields CASSSGGQPQHF.

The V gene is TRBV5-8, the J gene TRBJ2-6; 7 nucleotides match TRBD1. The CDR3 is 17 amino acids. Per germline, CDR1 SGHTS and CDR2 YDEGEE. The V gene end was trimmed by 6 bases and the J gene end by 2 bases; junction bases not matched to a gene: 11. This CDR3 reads CASTLTGVAAGANVLTF. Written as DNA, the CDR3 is TGTGCCAGCACATTAACAGGGGTCGCGGCTGGGGCCAACGTCCTGACTTTC.

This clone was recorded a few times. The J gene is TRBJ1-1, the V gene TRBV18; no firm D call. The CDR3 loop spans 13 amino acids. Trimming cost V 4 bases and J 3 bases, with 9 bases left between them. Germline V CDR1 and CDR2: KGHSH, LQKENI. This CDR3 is CASSLRRDTEAFF. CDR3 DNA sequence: TGTGCCAGCTCACTGAGGCGGGACACTGAAGCTTTCTTT. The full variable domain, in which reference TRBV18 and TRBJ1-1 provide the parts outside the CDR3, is NAGVMQNPRHLVRRRGQEARLRCSPMKGHSHVYWYRQLPEEGLKFMVYLQKENIIDESGMPKERFSAEFPKEGPSILRIQQVVRGDSAAYFCASSLRRDTEAFFGQGTRLTVV.

CDR3: CATSDLGQGGYANEKLFF. The CDR3 nucleotides are TGTGCCACCAGTGATCTAGGACAGGGGGGTTACGCTAATGAAAAACTGTTTTTT. The J gene is TRBJ1-4, the V gene TRBV24-1; 10 bases are a match to TRBD1. J gave up 3 bases and V 3 bases, and 9 bases lay outside the gene matches. Germline V gene sequence: CDR1 KGHDR, CDR2 SFDVKD. The CDR3 contains 18 residues.